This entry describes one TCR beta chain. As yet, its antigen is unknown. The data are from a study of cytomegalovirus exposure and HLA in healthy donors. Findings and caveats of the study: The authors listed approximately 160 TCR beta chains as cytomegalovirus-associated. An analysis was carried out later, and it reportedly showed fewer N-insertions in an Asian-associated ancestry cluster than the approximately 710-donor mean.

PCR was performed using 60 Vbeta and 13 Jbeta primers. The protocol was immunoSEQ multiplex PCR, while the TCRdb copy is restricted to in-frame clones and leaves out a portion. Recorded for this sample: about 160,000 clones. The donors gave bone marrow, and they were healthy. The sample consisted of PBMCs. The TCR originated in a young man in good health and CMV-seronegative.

CDR3 sequence: CASSLAGGTNTEAFF. CDR3 nucleotides: TGTGCCAGCAGCTTGGCGGGGGGGACTAACACTGAAGCTTTCTTT. The chain couples TRBV7-9 to TRBJ1-1; D might be TRBD1 (5 bases). This CDR3 is 15 amino acids long. In germline, CDR1 is SEHNR, CDR2 FQNEAQ (reference sequence). V lost 3 bases to trimming and J lost 2 bases, with 13 bases between them.